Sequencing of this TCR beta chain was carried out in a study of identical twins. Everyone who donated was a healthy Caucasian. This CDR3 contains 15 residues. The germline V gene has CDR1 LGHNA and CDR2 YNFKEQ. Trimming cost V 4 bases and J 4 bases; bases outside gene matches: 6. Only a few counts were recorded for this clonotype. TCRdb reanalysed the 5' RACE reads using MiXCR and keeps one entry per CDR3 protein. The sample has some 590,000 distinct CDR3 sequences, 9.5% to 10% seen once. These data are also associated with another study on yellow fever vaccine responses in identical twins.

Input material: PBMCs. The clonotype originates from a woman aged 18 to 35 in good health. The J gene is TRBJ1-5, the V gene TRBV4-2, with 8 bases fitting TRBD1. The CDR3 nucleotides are TGTGCCAGCAGCCGAACAGGGGGAGAAAATCAGCCCCAGCATTTT. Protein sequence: CASSRTGGENQPQHF.